This passage covers 15 T cell receptor beta chains from one sample sequenced in a study of regulatory T cells in long-lasting Graves disease. The time point was: newly diagnosed GD, antithyroid drugs for less than 3 months. PBMC-derived RNA was used for the TCR library. Combining iRepertoire HTBI primers with Arm-PCR of CDR3 regions, the authors built TCR beta libraries. TCRdb passed the multiplex PCR reads through MiXCR, listing each CDR3 protein once. Altogether about 220,000 distinct CDR3 sequences are present, approximately 19% being singletons, with the ten largest covering roughly 10%. The data also belong to a second study, concerning T cells in Graves' hyperthyroidism and ophthalmopathy.

Source: peripheral blood mononuclear cells (PBMCs), taken at new diagnosis, from a patient treated with antithyroid drugs. Receptors were obtained from a woman in her 30s with Graves disease.

The V call is TRBV29-1, the J call TRBJ2-1, with TRBD2 matching over 12 bases. The V gene's germline CDR1 is SQVTM and CDR2 ANQGSEA. This CDR3 is built from 14 residues. The junction had 8 bases not matched to a gene; V was cut back by 6 bases and J by 8 bases. The CDR3 coding sequence is TGCAGCGTCGCAGGACTAGCGGGAACAGATGAGCAGTTCTTC. It specifies CSVAGLAGTDEQFF.

A word on this clonotype: Since a much larger clone is just one base distant, this may be a read error. The chain couples TRBV4-1 to TRBJ2-7; D is possibly TRBD1 (6 bases). The V gene lost 8 bases and the J gene lost 2 bases, with 16 bases spanning the gap. Germline V lookup: CDR1 MGHRA, CDR2 YSYEKL. The CDR3 runs 14 residues. The CDR3 region is CASRSGRGPYEQYF. For the CDR3, the DNA is TGCGCCAGCCGCTCCGGCAGGGGCCCCTACGAGCAGTACTTC.

This clonotype has at least ten counts. The chain recombines TRBV6-2 or TRBV6-3 with TRBJ2-3; D is unclear. This CDR3 has 17 residues. Germline V lookup: CDR1 MNHEY, CDR2 SVGEGT. Trimming removed 4 bases at V and 5 bases at J, with 22 bases between. DNA for the CDR3: TGTGCCAGCAGTTTAACCGGGCGCCTTCCCCGCGGAGATACGCAGTATTTT. Its translation is CASSLTGRLPRGDTQYF.

This clonotype was counted at least ten times. This chain connects TRBV27 to TRBJ2-2; 7 bases fit TRBD1. This CDR3 is 15 amino acids long. Germline V gene sequence: CDR1 MNHEY, CDR2 SMNVEV (reference sequence). The V segment lost 4 bases and the J segment 4 bases; nucleotides outside the gene matches: 6. CDR3 DNA: TGTGCCAGCAGTTCCGCGGACAGGACCACCGGGGAGCTGTTTTTT. The encoded protein is CASSSADRTTGELFF.

A remark on this clonotype: A much larger clone lies a single base off, so this may be a read error. V and J are TRBV30 and TRBJ1-6, with unresolved D. The CDR3 has 12 amino acids. The germline V gene encodes CDR1 GTSNPN and CDR2 SVGIG (reference sequence). The CDR3 is CAWGQVHSPLRF. In nucleotides, the CDR3 is TGTGCCTGGGGGCAGGTCCATTCACCCCTCCGCTTT.

This clonotype has ten or more counts. The V and J genes are TRBV6-5 and TRBJ2-2, with unresolved D. Germline-derived CDR1 and CDR2 are MNHEY and SVGAGI. V was trimmed by 0 bases and J by 4 bases, leaving 3 bases between them. CDR3 length: 13 amino acids. The CDR3 region has the DNA TGTGCCAGCAGTTACTCAAGCACCGGGGAGCTGTTTTTT. It encodes CASSYSSTGELFF.

In its sample, this clonotype was seen many times. This chain connects TRBV6-1 to TRBJ2-2; TRBD1 aligns across 10 bases. Germline V gene lookup returns CDR1 MNHNS and CDR2 SASEGT. This CDR3 contains 15 residues. The trim removed 7 bases at V and 4 bases at J, leaving 6 bases unmatched. For the CDR3, the DNA is TGTGCCAGCAACGACAGGGGGCGTGGCACCGGGGAGCTGTTTTTT. Amino acids: CASNDRGRGTGELFF.

The chain is built from TRBV3-1 and TRBJ2-7; 10 bases fit TRBD1. The germline V gene encodes CDR1 LGHDT and CDR2 YNNKEL (reference sequence). The V segment lost 4 bases and the J segment 4 bases; nucleotides outside the gene matches: 7. The CDR3 is made up of 15 amino acids. The CDR3 DNA reads as TGTGCCAGCAGCCGGACAGGGGGGGATTGGTACGAGCAGTACTTC. Translation gives CASSRTGGDWYEQYF.

In its sample, this clonotype was seen many times. The chain couples TRBV11-2 to TRBJ2-4; TRBD1 aligns across 9 bases. Germline CDR1 is SGHAT and CDR2 is FQNNGV. The CDR3 runs to 14 residues. The trim removed 5 bases at V and 7 bases at J, leaving 6 bases unmatched. The CDR3 spells CASSPGTGMNIQYF. The CDR3 bases are TGTGCCAGCAGCCCGGGGACAGGGATGAACATTCAGTACTTC. The whole variable domain, filled in from reference TRBV11-2 and TRBJ2-4, reads EAGVAQSPRYKIIEKRQSVAFWCNPISGHATLYWYQQILGQGPKLLIQFQNNGVVDDSQLPKDRFSAERLKGVDSTLKIQPAKLEDSAVYLCASSPGTGMNIQYFGAGTRLSVL.

This rearrangement joins TRBV12-3 or TRBV12-4 to TRBJ2-1, with 9 bases aligning to TRBD1. This CDR3 contains 16 residues. V dropped 8 bases and J dropped 5; count of bases not matched to a gene: 13. The DNA for the CDR3 is TGTGCCAGCTCTACCAGGGACAGGGCAGTCGACAATGAGCAGTTCTTC. As protein: CASSTRDRAVDNEQFF.

The rearrangement links TRBV3-1 to TRBJ2-5; 14 bases line up with TRBD2. CDR1 is LGHDT, CDR2 YNNKEL, per germline (reference sequence). The length of the CDR3 is 16 residues. The V gene end was trimmed by 3 bases and the J gene end by 9 bases; junction bases not matched to a gene: 9. In DNA, the CDR3 is TGTGCCAGCAGCCAGGGGACTAGCGGGGGCCCCAGGGCCCAGTACTTC. It yields the protein CASSQGTSGGPRAQYF.

This clonotype was counted many times. The rearrangement uses TRBV6-2 or TRBV6-3 and TRBJ2-3, with D uncertain. Germline CDR1 reads MNHEY; CDR2 reads SVGEGT. This CDR3 contains 15 residues. V was cut by 7 bases and J by 0 bases, with 14 bases left in between. CDR3 coding DNA: TGTGCCAGCAACAGAGACCCGCAAAGCACAGATACGCAGTATTTT. This codes for CASNRDPQSTDTQYF.

This clonotype was picked up many times. The genes are TRBV11-3 and TRBJ2-1; D unclear. Per germline, CDR1 SGHNT and CDR2 YENEEA. This CDR3 spans 15 amino acids. Trimming pared 5 bases from V and 6 bases from J, leaving 17 bases between. CDR3 amino acids: CASSAKALVVNEQFF. CDR3 DNA sequence: TGTGCCAGCAGCGCGAAGGCCTTGGTGGTCAATGAGCAGTTCTTC.

As for this clonotype: It is likely a read error, because the conserved phenylalanine at the end of the CDR3 is missing. The limits of the CDR3 on the DNA are not certain, so only TCRdb's listed CDR3 is given. This sequence joins TRBV12-3 or TRBV12-4 and TRBJ2-2; no check of the table's D call, TRBD2, against the DNA was made. 16 amino acids form the CDR3, both terminal residues included. This chain's CDR3 is CASSFGAPANTGEPFV.

This clonotype was found many times. The CDR3 region is CASSHRDRDQPQHF. Written as DNA, the CDR3 is TGTGCCAGCAGCCACCGGGACAGGGATCAGCCCCAGCATTTT. V and J are TRBV3-1 and TRBJ1-5, with 9 bases aligning to TRBD1. After removal of 3 bases from V and 5 bases from J, the junction contained 2 bases not matched to a gene. The length of the CDR3 is 14 residues. The germline CDR1 and CDR2 sequences are LGHDT and YNNKEL (reference sequence).